This record concerns one T cell receptor beta chain sequence. What it binds is not known. Time point of the sample: newly diagnosed, previously untreated cHL patient sample. Thawed PBMCs yielded CD4+ T cells through magnetic negative selection. Measured with immunoSEQ multiplex PCR; TCRdb has only the in-frame clones, and not every one. Here the sample spans about 23,000 clones, roughly 89% being singletons. These data are taken from a study of PD-1 blockade in classical Hodgkin lymphoma. The CDR3 contains 15 residues. The V and J ends lost 6 bases and 0 bases respectively, with 14 bases between them. Germline CDR1 is SGHTA and CDR2 is FQGNSA. Study results and limitations: As was reported, newly diagnosed patients showed lower baseline TCR diversity than healthy donors did. Sources of repertoire differences remain undefined, possibly disease activity or prior therapy.

This TCR was recovered from a human donor with classical Hodgkin lymphoma. This chain joins TRBV7-2 and TRBJ2-5, with a tentative D call TRBD1 (5 bases). The sequenced sample was CD4+ T cells from blood. The DNA for the CDR3 is TGTGCCAGCAGTCTGCAGGGATCCCACCAAGAGACCCAGTACTTC. Translating it yields CASSLQGSHQETQYF.